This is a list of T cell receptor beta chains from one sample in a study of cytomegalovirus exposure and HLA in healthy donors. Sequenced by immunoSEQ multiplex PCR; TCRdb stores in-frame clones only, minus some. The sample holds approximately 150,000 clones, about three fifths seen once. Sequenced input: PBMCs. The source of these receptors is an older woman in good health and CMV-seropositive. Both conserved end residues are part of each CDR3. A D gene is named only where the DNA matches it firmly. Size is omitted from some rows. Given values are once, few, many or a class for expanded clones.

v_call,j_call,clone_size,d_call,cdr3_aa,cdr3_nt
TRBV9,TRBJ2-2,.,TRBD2,CASSVGLAGDAGELFF,TGTGCCAGCAGCGTAGGACTAGCGGGAGACGCCGGGGAGCTGTTTTTT
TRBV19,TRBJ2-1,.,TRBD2,CASSIEPAGTQDNEQFF,TGTGCCAGTAGTATCGAACCAGCGGGAACCCAAGACAATGAGCAGTTCTTC
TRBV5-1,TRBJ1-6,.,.,CASRRTEGNSPLHF,TGCGCCAGCAGACGGACCGAGGGTAATTCACCCCTCCACTTT
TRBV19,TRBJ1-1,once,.,CASTPQAWNTEAFF,TGTGCCAGTACCCCACAGGCCTGGAACACTGAAGCTTTCTTT
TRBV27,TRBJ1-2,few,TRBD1,CASSLTGAFYGYTF,TGTGCCAGCAGCCTGACAGGGGCCTTCTATGGCTACACCTTC
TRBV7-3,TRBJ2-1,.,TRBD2,CASSPTSGRNSGDEQFF,TGTGCCAGCAGCCCCACTAGCGGGAGGAACTCAGGGGATGAGCAGTTCTTC
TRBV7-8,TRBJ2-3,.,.,CASSLEPSLTDTQYF,TGTGCCAGCAGCTTAGAGCCCTCTCTCACAGATACGCAGTATTTT
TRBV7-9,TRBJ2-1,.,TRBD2,CASSDTSGKDNEQFF,TGTGCCAGCAGCGATACTAGCGGGAAAGACAATGAGCAGTTCTTC
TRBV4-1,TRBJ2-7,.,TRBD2,CASSQVPTSGALPFYEQYF,TGCGCCAGCAGCCAAGTCCCCACTAGCGGGGCGCTCCCTTTCTACGAGCAGTACTTC
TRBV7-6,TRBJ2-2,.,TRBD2,CASSLGGGMTTGELFF,TGTGCCAGCAGCTTAGGGGGGGGAATGACCACCGGGGAGCTGTTTTTT
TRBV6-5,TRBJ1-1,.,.,CASRLDRRNTEAFF,TGTGCCAGCAGACTTGACAGGAGGAACACTGAAGCTTTCTTT
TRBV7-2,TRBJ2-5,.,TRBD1,CASSLAQTGYETQYF,TGTGCCAGCAGCTTAGCGCAGACAGGGTACGAGACCCAGTACTTC
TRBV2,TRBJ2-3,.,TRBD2,CARTHHETSGSTDTQYF,TGTGCCCGAACCCACCACGAGACTAGCGGGAGCACAGATACGCAGTATTTT
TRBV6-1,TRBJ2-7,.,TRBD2,CASSGGLAAYEQYF,TGTGCCAGCAGTGGCGGACTAGCGGCCTACGAGCAGTACTTC
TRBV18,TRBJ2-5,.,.,CASSPTGTPKETQYF,TGTGCCAGCTCTCCGACCGGGACACCAAAAGAGACCCAGTACTTC
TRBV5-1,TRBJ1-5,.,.,CASSLVGLGNQPQHF,TGCGCCAGCAGCTTGGTCGGGTTGGGCAATCAGCCCCAGCATTTT
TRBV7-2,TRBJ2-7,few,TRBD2,CASSQWGWLADGGEQYF,TGTGCCAGCAGCCAATGGGGATGGCTAGCGGATGGTGGGGAGCAGTACTTC
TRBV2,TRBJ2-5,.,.,CASSEGEQYF,TGTGCCAGCAGTGAAGGAGAGCAGTACTTC
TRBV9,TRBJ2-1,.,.,CASSVEGGVYNEQFF,TGTGCCAGCAGCGTAGAAGGCGGGGTCTACAATGAGCAGTTCTTC
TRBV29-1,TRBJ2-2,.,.,CSVEIGQITGELFF,TGCAGCGTTGAAATTGGACAGATCACCGGGGAGCTGTTTTTT
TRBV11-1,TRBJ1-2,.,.,CASSSKDLADANYGYTF,TGTGCCAGCAGCTCAAAGGACTTGGCTGATGCTAACTATGGCTACACCTTC
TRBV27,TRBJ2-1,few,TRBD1,CASSFFVRDRGSNEQFF,TGTGCCAGCAGTTTTTTTGTACGGGACAGGGGGAGCAATGAGCAGTTCTTC
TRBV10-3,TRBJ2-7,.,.,CAITSSTRSNEQYF,TGTGCCATCACCTCCTCGACTAGGAGTAACGAGCAGTACTTC
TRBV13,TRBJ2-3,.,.,CASSYRVGGTDTQYF,TGTGCCAGCAGCTACAGGGTAGGTGGGACAGATACGCAGTATTTT
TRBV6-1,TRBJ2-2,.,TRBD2,CASMREGTTGELFF,TGTGCCAGCATGAGGGAGGGGACCACCGGGGAGCTGTTTTTT
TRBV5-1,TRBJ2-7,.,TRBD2,CASSLGLAGQSSYEQYF,TGCGCCAGCAGCTTGGGGCTAGCGGGACAAAGCTCCTACGAGCAGTACTTC
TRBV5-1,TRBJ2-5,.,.,CASAGGTTETQYF,TGCGCCAGTGCTGGGGGGACGACAGAGACCCAGTACTTC
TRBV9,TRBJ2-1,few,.,CASSTFRGEQFF,TGTGCCAGCAGCACCTTCAGGGGTGAGCAGTTCTTC
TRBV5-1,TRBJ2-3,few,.,CASSLAGQSTDTQYF,TGCGCCAGCAGCTTGGCGGGACAAAGCACAGATACGCAGTATTTT
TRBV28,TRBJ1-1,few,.,CASRKSGALNSEAFF,TGTGCCAGCAGAAAGTCAGGGGCGTTGAACTCTGAAGCTTTCTTT
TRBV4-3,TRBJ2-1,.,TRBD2,CASSQGAGRRPDEQFF,TGCGCCAGCAGCCAAGGAGCGGGACGAAGGCCCGATGAGCAGTTCTTC
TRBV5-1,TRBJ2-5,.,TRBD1,CASSIQGAGETQYF,TGCGCCAGCAGCATACAGGGGGCAGGGGAGACCCAGTACTTC
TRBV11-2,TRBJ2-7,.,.,CASSDTGLISYEQYF,TGTGCCAGCAGCGACACAGGGCTTATCTCCTACGAGCAGTACTTC
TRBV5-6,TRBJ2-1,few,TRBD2,CASSLGGSGSWQFF,TGTGCCAGCAGCTTGGGGGGTAGCGGGAGTTGGCAGTTCTTC
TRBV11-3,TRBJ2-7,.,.,CASSPGTEGYEQYF,TGTGCCAGCAGCCCTGGGACGGAGGGCTACGAGCAGTACTTC
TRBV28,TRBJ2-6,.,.,CASLNSGSGANVLTF,TGTGCCAGCCTTAATTCAGGGTCTGGGGCCAACGTCCTGACTTTC
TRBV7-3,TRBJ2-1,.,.,CASSMGGRFSYNEQFF,TGTGCCAGCAGCATGGGCGGGCGGTTCTCCTACAATGAGCAGTTCTTC
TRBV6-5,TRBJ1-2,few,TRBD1,CASRGQGAIGYTF,TGTGCCAGCAGGGGACAGGGAGCAATTGGCTACACCTTC
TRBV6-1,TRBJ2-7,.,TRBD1,CASGTGLYEQYF,TGTGCCAGCGGGACAGGGCTCTACGAGCAGTACTTC
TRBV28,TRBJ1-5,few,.,CASSPSLQPQHF,TGTGCCAGCAGTCCGTCCCTTCAGCCCCAGCATTTT
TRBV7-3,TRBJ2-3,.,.,CASSPSGSSGYTQYF,TGTGCCAGCAGCCCGTCGGGTTCCAGTGGATATACGCAGTATTTT
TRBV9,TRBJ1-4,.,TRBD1,CASGQGENEKLFF,TGTGCCAGCGGACAGGGGGAGAATGAAAAACTGTTTTTT
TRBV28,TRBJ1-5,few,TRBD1,CASSAAGGPHQPQHF,TGTGCCAGCAGTGCCGCAGGGGGTCCCCACCAGCCCCAGCATTTT
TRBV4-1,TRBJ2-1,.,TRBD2,CASSQERLAGVSYNEQFF,TGCGCCAGCAGCCAAGAGAGGCTAGCGGGCGTCTCCTACAATGAGCAGTTCTTC
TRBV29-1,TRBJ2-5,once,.,CSVAPGETQYF,TGCAGCGTTGCTCCCGGGGAGACCCAGTACTTC
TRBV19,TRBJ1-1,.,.,CASSIDPAGKIAFF,TGTGCCAGTAGTATAGATCCGGCAGGAAAGATTGCTTTCTTT
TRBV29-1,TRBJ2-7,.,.,CSGGGGERNEQYF,TGCAGCGGGGGAGGGGGGGAAAGGAACGAGCAGTACTTC